This T cell receptor beta chain was identified in a study of OX40 agonist ivuxolimab in advanced cancers. Context from the whole study: Ivuxolimab, which targeted the costimulatory receptor OX40 (CD134), was an agonistic, fully human IgG2 monoclonal antibody. Partial responses occurred in three dose-escalation patients, of whom one had hepatocellular carcinoma and two had cutaneous melanoma. The monotherapy dose-escalation portion (N ≈ 50 patients) of the phase I ivuxolimab trial is reported in the paper. Patients were allowed to have had prior anti-PD-1, anti-PD-L1 or anti-CTLA-4 therapy, and more than 35% of the dose-escalation patients had been treated with checkpoint inhibitors. Intravenous ivuxolimab was administered to patients every 2 weeks at six dose levels: 0.01, 0.1, 0.3, 1.5, 3 and 10 mg/kg. Of the 50 to 55 patients in dose escalation, approximately 20 had hepatocellular carcinoma, some 15 had melanoma, 9 had renal cell carcinoma and 9 had head and neck cancer. In the dose-escalation cohort, 82.7% of patients were male, and the mean age was approximately 60 years, with a range of about 23 to 85. The purpose of peripheral TCRbeta sequencing was to test whether ivuxolimab changed TCR sequence diversity and led to clonal T-cell expansion.

What the authors observed across the whole study: In the 0.1-3.0 mg/kg groups, partial responders had among the lowest normalized peripheral clonal expansion, particularly in CD8+ T cells. The antigen specificity of the clonally expanded peripheral T cells was not determined. After ivuxolimab, more expanded clones were found on average in CD8+ T cells than in CD4+ T cells. Clonal expansion of both CD4+ and CD8+ blood T cells was observed from baseline to week 6 at doses 0.1 to 3.0 mg/kg. Low levels of normalized T-cell clonal expansion were also seen in some patients who did not respond.

Patients with autoimmune disease history or receiving systemic immunosuppression were excluded from the trial. In every dose cohort, peripheral blood was drawn for TCR sequencing at baseline, cycle 4 day 1, and cycle 7 day 1. Samples were obtained from an open-label, multicenter, first-in-human phase I dose-escalation trial of ivuxolimab. Adults with locally advanced or metastatic melanoma, renal cell, hepatocellular, or head and neck squamous cell carcinoma were enrolled in the trial. CD4+ and CD8+ T cells were sorted separately from peripheral blood before TCR sequencing. To sequence the TCRbeta CDR3 region, genomic DNA was isolated from the sorted cells. The immunoSEQ Assay was used for sequencing of TCRbeta CDR3 regions. TCRdb holds this immuneACCESS table with in-frame rearrangements only. Some clones are missing; in checked studies, unresolved V genes explain under half, and the rest has no known cause. The sample yields tens of thousands of clones; around nine tenths were counted once. 2.5% to 3% of the sample is in the top ten clones.

Spanning cysteine to phenylalanine, the CDR3 consists of 13 amino acids. The retained sequence is limited to the CDR3, 39 bases, with the frame set at the first base. The germline V gene provides CDR1 SQVTM and CDR2 ANQGSEA. A distance of 14 bases separates the germline ends of V and J, which lose 8 bases and 1 base respectively. Of note for this clone: It has no known antigen specificity. Per-nucleotide qualities are absent, and no much larger clonotype sits a single base away.

The chain is encoded by TRBV29-1 joined to TRBJ1-1; the D gene cannot be named for sure. This sequence was found in an adult with an advanced solid tumor such as melanoma, head and neck, liver or kidney cancer. Sequencing was performed on CD4+ or CD8+ T cells sorted from blood, taken in a trial of the OX40 agonist ivuxolimab. The DNA sequence reads TGCAGCATGAGCAGGATTCCGAACACTGAAGCTTTCTTT. Translated, it reads CSMSRIPNTEAFF.